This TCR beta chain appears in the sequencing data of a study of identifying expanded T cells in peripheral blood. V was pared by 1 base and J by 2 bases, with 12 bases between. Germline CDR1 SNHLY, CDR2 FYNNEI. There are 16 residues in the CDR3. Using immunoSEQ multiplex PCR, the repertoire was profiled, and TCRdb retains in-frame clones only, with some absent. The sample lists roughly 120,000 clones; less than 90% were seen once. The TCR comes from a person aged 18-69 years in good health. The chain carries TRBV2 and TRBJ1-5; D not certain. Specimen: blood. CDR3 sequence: CASSEGEIDGNQPQHF. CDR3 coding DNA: TGTGCCAGCAGTGAAGGTGAGATTGACGGCAATCAGCCCCAGCATTTT.